A selection of T cell receptor beta chains follows, all from one sample in a study of cytomegalovirus exposure and HLA in healthy donors. Repertoires were generated with immunoSEQ multiplex PCR, while TCRdb's copy carries only in-frame clones and drops some. The sample records tens of thousands of clones, about 77% being singletons. Sequenced input: PBMCs. The source is a female donor in good health and CMV-seronegative. CDR3s leave out the opening cysteine and the closing phenylalanine or tryptophan.

>TRBJ1-5|TRBV28
ASSSSGQTRSYQPQH
>TRBJ2-4|TRBV9
ASRRGGQGAKNIQY
>TRBJ1-5|TRBV7-9
ASSLAGYSNQPQH
>TRBJ1-4|TRBV28
ASSLTGQGIEKLF
>TRBJ2-7|TRBV5-1
ASSLQASSYEQY
>TRBJ1-3|TRBV19
ASSTDRAPGNTIY
>TRBJ1-2|TRBV28
ASSLRGQGGYT
>TRBJ2-2|TRBV11-3
ATQGGWTGELF
>TRBJ2-7|TRBV9
ASSVAPLARAYEQY
>TRBJ1-4|TRBV28
ASMGSRGLSDEKLF
>TRBJ2-5|TRBV10-3
AIRSGQGKETQY
>TRBJ2-7|TRBV7-9
ASSADTYEQY
>TRBJ2-1|TRBV4-2
ASSQSSGPYNEQF
>TRBJ1-1|TRBV29-1
SGRTGATEAF
>TRBJ1-1|TRBV7-9
ASSFSTGGGWANTEAF
>TRBJ2-2|TRBV29-1
SVGTGGSSGELF
>TRBJ2-2|TRBV4-2
ASSQGGAGAPGELF
>TRBJ1-1|TRBV11-2
ASSSSRGTEAF
>TRBJ1-6|TRBV9
ASSPQAGDPPLH
>TRBJ2-7|TRBV30
AWSEGVGLYEQY
>TRBJ2-5|TRBV5-6
ASSLVGLQETQY
>TRBJ2-5|TRBV9
ASSVDRGGETQY
>TRBJ1-2|TRBV29-1
SVEERRSYGYT
>TRBJ2-3|TRBV29-1
SVARGLSTDTQY
>-|TRBV2
ASSRLRGGESEQY
>TRBJ2-1|TRBV2
ASSGGGEQF
>TRBJ1-1|TRBV4-3
ASSQGRFREAEAF
>TRBJ2-1|TRBV7-9
ASSLVPGGLF
>TRBJ1-5|TRBV30
AWSVPAGHINQPQH
>TRBJ1-4|TRBV19
ASPMEGRREKLF
>TRBJ2-5|TRBV27
ASSLGLAGGETQY
>TRBJ2-1|TRBV19
ASSTAAETYNEQF
>TRBJ2-3|TRBV19
ASSINLGTGALTDTQY
>TRBJ1-1|TRBV7-3
ASSPTPGQTMNTEAF
>TRBJ1-1|TRBV29-1
SVGVNTEAF
>TRBJ2-7|TRBV2
ASSDVTYEQY
>TRBJ2-7|TRBV27
ASSFAGVATEQY
>TRBJ1-1|TRBV18
ASSPRQVSNTEAF
>TRBJ2-7|TRBV11-2
ASSGLGSGYEQY
>TRBJ2-3|TRBV9
ASSEGPGLSTDTQY
>TRBJ2-7|TRBV28
ASSLPSGRVTYEQY
>TRBJ1-1|TRBV28
ASSSTGGMNTEAF
>TRBJ2-1|TRBV30
AWSDSGRWSEQF
>TRBJ2-5|TRBV11-2
ASSLDLGAGVQETQY
>TRBJ1-5|TRBV6-5
ASRIRAAGAQH
>TRBJ1-1|TRBV7-3
ASSSTGEGDRAF
>TRBJ2-7|TRBV25-1
ASSKHPGQGRDEQY
>TRBJ2-5|TRBV7-2
ASSPGHKETQY
>TRBJ2-7|TRBV6-6
ASKREDGTGTYEQY
>TRBJ2-2|TRBV5-6
ASSRGGVGTGELF
>TRBJ2-5|TRBV10-3
AIQAGSGGPQETQY
>TRBJ2-5|TRBV7-2
ASSVDRAGETQY
>TRBJ2-1|TRBV9
ASSVQSKTGGGGYNEQF
>TRBJ2-3|TRBV7-2
ASSFEIGGPSTDTQY
>TRBJ2-7|TRBV7-6
ASSPGTSGSYEQY